This TCR beta chain came from a study of cytomegalovirus exposure and HLA in healthy donors. Study overall: For the 300 to 450 genotyped donors, roughly 80% fell within the Caucasian-associated ancestry cluster.

A multiplex PCR was run with 60 Vbeta primers and 13 Jbeta primers. The protocol was immunoSEQ multiplex PCR, while the TCRdb copy is restricted to in-frame clones and leaves out a portion. The data show tens of thousands of clones, with nearly 80% seen just once and 4% to 5.5% held by the top ten. Concerning this clone itself: Its specificity is unknown.

General observations from the study: A missense DCLRE1C variant was associated with V- and J-gene trimming of TCR beta chains in a later analysis, and an independent cohort replicated the association. A later analysis showed that HLA-associated TCR beta chains had undergone more clonal expansion than equally common others. Presence/absence analysis assumed near-uniform sequencing depth across donors.

CDR1 is LNHDA and CDR2 is SQIVND in the germline V gene (reference sequence). CDR3 length equals 16 residues. Trimming removed 3 bases from V and 3 bases from J; junction bases left unmatched: 4. This clonotype was obtained from a man aged 40-50 years in good health and CMV-seronegative. Input material: PBMCs. The chain combines TRBV19 with TRBJ2-2, with 10 bases matching TRBD1. The CDR3, as DNA: TGTGCCAGTAGTATCCTGGGGACAGGGGACACCGGGGAGCTGTTTTTT. Amino acids: CASSILGTGDTGELFF.